Listed below are T cell receptor beta chains from one sample, sequenced in a study of control samples from healthy donors and cancer patients. Sequencing used immunoSEQ multiplex PCR; TCRdb keeps in-frame clones, though not all of them. The sample includes under 200,000 clones, about 93% of them seen just once. Sequenced sample: blood. The receptors were sampled from a woman in her fifties or sixties in good health. The CDR3 runs from the conserved cysteine through the conserved F or W. The D gene is left open where the match is weak. Clone size, where shown, is once, few, many, or a class for clones that have expanded.

J gene	clone size	V gene	D gene	CDR3 DNA	CDR3 protein
TRBJ1-2	NA	TRBV4-3	NA	TGCGCCAGCAGCCAAGATCGGGGGAAAAGCTATGGCTACACCTTC	CASSQDRGKSYGYTF
TRBJ1-6	NA	TRBV5-1	TRBD1	TGCGCCAGCAGCTTGGTCGGGACAGGGAATTCACCCCTCCACTTT	CASSLVGTGNSPLHF
TRBJ2-1	NA	TRBV6-5	NA	TGTGCCAGCAGAAACAATCTAGAAGGGACTTGGGAGCAGTTCTTC	CASRNNLEGTWEQFF
TRBJ1-2	NA	TRBV7-2	NA	TGTGCCAGCAGCCGTAACCAGGGGAGGAGTGGCTACACCTTC	CASSRNQGRSGYTF
TRBJ1-5	NA	TRBV6-5	NA	TGTGCCAGCAGTTACGTCGGACTGAATCAGCCCCAGCATTTT	CASSYVGLNQPQHF
TRBJ1-1	NA	TRBV18	NA	TGTGCCAGCTCACCTCTTACAAACACTGAAGCTTTCTTT	CASSPLTNTEAFF
TRBJ1-4	NA	TRBV19	NA	TGTGCCAGCCAAGAGTATCGTCCGGGCGGTGAAAAACTGTTTTTT	CASQEYRPGGEKLFF
TRBJ2-5	NA	TRBV6-2/TRBV6-3	NA	TGTGCCAGCAGTTACGGGGGTTCCCAAGAGACCCAGTACTTC	CASSYGGSQETQYF
TRBJ2-3	once	TRBV19	TRBD1	TGTGCCAGTAGTAACCTACAGGGGAGCACAGATACGCAGTATTTT	CASSNLQGSTDTQYF
TRBJ1-1	NA	TRBV10-3	TRBD1	TGTGCCAACGGACAGGGGGCCGATTTTGGTGAAGCTTTCTTT	CANGQGADFGEAFF
TRBJ1-4	NA	TRBV4-1	NA	TGCGCCAGCAGCGTCAGCGGGCGGGATGAAAAACTGTTTTTT	CASSVSGRDEKLFF
TRBJ2-3	NA	TRBV19	NA	TGTGCCAGTAGTAGTCTGGGGGCGGGGGGCACAGATACGCAGTATTTT	CASSSLGAGGTDTQYF
TRBJ2-7	once	TRBV2	TRBD1	TGTGCCAGCAGGATAGGACAGGGCTCCTACGAGCAGTACTTC	CASRIGQGSYEQYF
TRBJ1-1	NA	TRBV27	NA	TGTGCCAGCCTAGAATTGGGAACAGGGAACACTGAAGCTTTCTTT	CASLELGTGNTEAFF
TRBJ2-1	NA	TRBV9	TRBD1	TGTGCCAGCAGCGTAGGGGGACAGAACAATGAGCAGTTCTTC	CASSVGGQNNEQFF
TRBJ1-4	NA	TRBV28	NA	TGTGCCAGCAGTCGTAATCCGACAGGCACTAATGAAAAACTGTTTTTT	CASSRNPTGTNEKLFF
TRBJ1-4	NA	TRBV5-1	TRBD1	TGCGCCAGCAGCATGGCCGGGACAGGGAATGAAAAACTGTTTTTT	CASSMAGTGNEKLFF
TRBJ1-4	NA	TRBV7-2	NA	TGTGCCAGCAGCCGGGACATGGGAGGAGAAAAACTGTTTTTT	CASSRDMGGEKLFF
TRBJ1-2	NA	TRBV10-3	TRBD1	TGTGCCATCAGTGGACAGGGAGAGTCCTATGGCTACACCTTC	CAISGQGESYGYTF
TRBJ1-1	NA	TRBV7-2	NA	TGTGCCAGCAGCTTACAGGTCCATGCGAACACTGAAGCTTTCTTT	CASSLQVHANTEAFF
TRBJ1-1	once	TRBV21-1	NA	TGTGCCAGCAGCGATTGGAGGACTGAAGCTTTCTTT	CASSDWRTEAFF
TRBJ2-7	NA	TRBV6-6	NA	TGTGCCAGCAGTTTACATCCTGGCTGGTACTTC	CASSLHPGWYF
TRBJ1-3	NA	TRBV7-9	NA	TGTGCCAGCAGCGGGTCAGGGAACGGAAACACCATATATTTT	CASSGSGNGNTIYF
TRBJ1-2	NA	TRBV6-1	NA	TGTGCCAGCAGTGAAGCACGGAACTATGGCTACACCTTC	CASSEARNYGYTF
TRBJ1-1	NA	TRBV5-1	NA	TGCGCCAGCAGCCTCGACAGGAGCCAGGGGTACACTGAAGCTTTCTTT	CASSLDRSQGYTEAFF
TRBJ1-2	NA	TRBV7-3	TRBD1	TGTGCCAGCAGCAAGACAGGGGGCGATGGCTACACCTTC	CASSKTGGDGYTF
TRBJ2-7	NA	TRBV2	NA	TGTGCCAGCAGTGATAGGGCAGGGGACTCCTACGAGCAGTACTTC	CASSDRAGDSYEQYF
TRBJ1-1	once	TRBV9	NA	TGTGCCAGCAGCGTAGACTTGGGAGATGGGGTTAACACTGAAGCTTTCTTT	CASSVDLGDGVNTEAFF
TRBJ1-1	NA	TRBV19	NA	TGTGCCAGTACCCAAAGCGGGCGGAATACTGAAGCTTTCTTT	CASTQSGRNTEAFF
TRBJ2-5	NA	TRBV6-6	TRBD1	TGTGCCAGCAGCACCTACGGGACAGGGCAAGAGACCCAGTACTTC	CASSTYGTGQETQYF
TRBJ1-6	NA	TRBV19	NA	TGTGCCAGTAGGGACCGGGCGGAATTGAGTTCACCCCTCCACTTT	CASRDRAELSSPLHF
TRBJ2-1	NA	TRBV12-3/TRBV12-4	TRBD1	TGTGCCAGCAGGGAGGGACAGGGGGAGCAGTTCTTC	CASREGQGEQFF
TRBJ1-2	once	TRBV19	TRBD1	TGTGCCAGTAGTCAGGGACAGGGTCGCAATGGCTACACCTTC	CASSQGQGRNGYTF
TRBJ1-1	NA	TRBV19	NA	TGTGCCAGTAGTAACAAGGGGGACACTGAAGCTTTCTTT	CASSNKGDTEAFF
TRBJ2-7	NA	TRBV12-3/TRBV12-4	TRBD1	TGTGCCAGCAGGGGGACAGGGGGCTACGAGCAGTACTTC	CASRGTGGYEQYF
TRBJ1-6	NA	TRBV6-5	NA	TGTGCCAGCAGTTTGGAGGGGGTCGGTAAGACACCCCTCCACTTT	CASSLEGVGKTPLHF
TRBJ2-1	NA	TRBV3-1/TRBV3-2	NA	TGTGCCAGCAGCCCCTCGCCCGGCAAGTTCTCCTACAATGAGCAGTTCTTC	CASSPSPGKFSYNEQFF
TRBJ2-2	NA	TRBV25-1	TRBD2	TGTGCCAGCAAGGCGGGGGGGAACACCGGGGAGCTGTTTTTT	CASKAGGNTGELFF
TRBJ2-2	NA	TRBV4-1	NA	TGCGCCAGCAGCCAAGCGACGACAGCGAACACCGGGGAGCTGTTTTTT	CASSQATTANTGELFF
TRBJ1-2	NA	TRBV21-1	NA	TGTGCCAGCAGCAAAGAAGTTTTTGGGCGTAATGGCTACACCTTC	CASSKEVFGRNGYTF
TRBJ2-2	NA	TRBV5-1	TRBD2	TGCGCCAGCAGCTTGCTCCCGGTCGGACTAGCGGGGTCGAACACCGGGGAGCTGTTTTTT	CASSLLPVGLAGSNTGELFF
TRBJ1-2	NA	TRBV3-1/TRBV3-2	NA	TGTGCCAGCAGCCCCACTGGGGTTGAGGGCTACACCTTC	CASSPTGVEGYTF
TRBJ1-1	once	TRBV5-6	NA	TGTGCCAGCAGCTTGGAGCAGGGGATGAACACTGAAGCTTTCTTT	CASSLEQGMNTEAFF
TRBJ2-2	NA	TRBV11-2	NA	TGTGCCAGCGGCAGGGTGGACACCGGGGAGCTGTTTTTT	CASGRVDTGELFF
TRBJ1-4	once	TRBV25-1	NA	TGTGCCAGCAGTGAACTAAGGCGAGAAAAACTGTTTTTT	CASSELRREKLFF
TRBJ1-4	NA	TRBV6-5	TRBD1	TGTGCCAGCAGTTATTCCGGGACAGACGATGAAAAACTGTTTTTT	CASSYSGTDDEKLFF
TRBJ2-1	NA	TRBV2	TRBD2	TGTGCCAGCAGTGAGACTAGCGGCCCCTACAATGAGCAGTTCTTC	CASSETSGPYNEQFF
TRBJ2-7	NA	TRBV6-2/TRBV6-3	TRBD2	TGTGCCAGCAGTCGTACTAGCGGCAACTACGAGCAGTACTTC	CASSRTSGNYEQYF
TRBJ2-7	NA	TRBV6-5	TRBD1	TGTGCCAGCAGTTACTCGACAGGGGGAGGCTACGAGCAGTACTTC	CASSYSTGGGYEQYF
TRBJ2-7	NA	TRBV20-1	NA	TGCAGTGTGCTGGGAGCCTACGAGCAGTACTTC	CSVLGAYEQYF
TRBJ2-7	NA	TRBV4-1	NA	TGCGCCAGCAGCCAAGTCCAAAATGTGTGGGGGGCCTACGAGCAGTACTTC	CASSQVQNVWGAYEQYF
TRBJ2-3	NA	TRBV12-1	NA	TGTGCCAGCAGCTTCTTTAGATGGGGGGGGGCGATCCCAGATACGCAGTATTTT	CASSFFRWGGAIPDTQYF
TRBJ1-1	NA	TRBV19	NA	TGTGCCAGTAGTATCTGGGCGGGGATGGAAGCTTTCTTT	CASSIWAGMEAFF
TRBJ1-1	NA	TRBV19	NA	TGTGCCAGTAGTATTCAGCAGAACACTGAAGCTTTCTTT	CASSIQQNTEAFF
TRBJ1-6	NA	TRBV9	NA	TGTGCCAGCAGCGTAGGATCAGGGGATAATTCACCCCTCCACTTT	CASSVGSGDNSPLHF
TRBJ1-2	NA	TRBV10-3	NA	TGTGCCATCAGTGTCGGGCAGGGAGATGGCTACACCTTC	CAISVGQGDGYTF
TRBJ2-4	NA	TRBV20-1	NA	TGCAGTGCTAGTAATTCGGGGGGCCTGAACATTCAGTACTTC	CSASNSGGLNIQYF